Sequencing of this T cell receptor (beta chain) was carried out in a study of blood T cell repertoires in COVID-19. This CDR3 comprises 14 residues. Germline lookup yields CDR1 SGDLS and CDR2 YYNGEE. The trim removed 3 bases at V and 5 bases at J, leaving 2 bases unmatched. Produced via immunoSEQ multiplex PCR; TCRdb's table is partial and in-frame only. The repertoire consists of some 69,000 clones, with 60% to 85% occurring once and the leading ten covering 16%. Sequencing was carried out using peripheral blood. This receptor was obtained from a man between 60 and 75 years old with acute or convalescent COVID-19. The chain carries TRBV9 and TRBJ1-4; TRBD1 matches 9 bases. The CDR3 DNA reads TGTGCCAGCAGCGCGGACAGGGGCAATGAAAAACTGTTTTTT. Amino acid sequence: CASSADRGNEKLFF. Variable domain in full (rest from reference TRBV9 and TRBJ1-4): DSGVTQTPKHLITATGQRVTLRCSPRSGDLSVYWYQQSLDQGLQFLIQYYNGEERAKGNILERFSAQQFPDLHSELNLSSLELGDSALYFCASSADRGNEKLFFGSGTQLSVL.